What follows is one T cell receptor beta chain and its context. This record belongs to a study of cytomegalovirus exposure and HLA in healthy donors. Measured with immunoSEQ multiplex PCR; TCRdb has only the in-frame clones, and not every one. The table has roughly 240,000 clones, approximately 87% seen once. This CDR3 has 18 amino acids. In germline, CDR1 is SGHVS, CDR2 FNYEAQ. V was cut by 5 bases and J by 1 base, with 20 bases left in between. The chain combines TRBV7-6 with TRBJ1-4; the D is unclear. The specimen sequenced was PBMCs. The clonotype comes from a man between 18 and 35 years old in good health and CMV-seronegative. CDR3 DNA: TGTGCCAGCAGCCCGAGATACAGAGTTACGCGAACTAATGAAAAACTGTTTTTT. It codes for CASSPRYRVTRTNEKLFF.